Below, 23 T cell receptor beta chains from the same sample are listed, as sequenced in a study of blood T cells in healthy people across ages. Together with a sample-barcoded 5' primer, a J-beta primer mix was included in a second PCR lasting about 6 to 11 cycles. In TCRdb, the 5' RACE reads were re-called with MiXCR into one record per CDR3 protein. This sample carries about 1.4 million distinct CDR3 sequences, approximately 59% of them seen once, and the ten largest clones take roughly 6.3%. The sequenced sample was blood. These receptor sequences come from a man between 18 and 35 years old in good health.

V usage is TRBV7-9 and J usage is TRBJ2-7, with D tentatively TRBD1 (6 bases). Between the trimmed V and J ends, which lost 5 bases and 9 bases, there was a span of 20 bases. CDR3 length equals 14 residues. Germline CDR1 SEHNR, CDR2 FQNEAQ (reference sequence). This chain's CDR3 is CASSPTGTPFGQYF. CDR3 nucleotides: TGTGCCAGCAGCCCAACAGGGACCCCGTTTGGGCAGTACTTC.

The table lists this clonotype with a count of one. V gene TRBV2 combines with J gene TRBJ2-1, with D possibly matching TRBD2 (5 bases). The CDR3 is 15 residues long. Germline V gene sequence: CDR1 SNHLY, CDR2 FYNNEI. Trimming left V 1 base short and J 7 bases short, with 14 bases between. As DNA, the CDR3 is TGTGCCAGCAGTGAAGGAGGGCCCCGAGTTAATGAGCAGTTCTTC. As protein: CASSEGGPRVNEQFF.

The chain combines TRBV6-2 or TRBV6-3 with TRBJ1-5; a weak D match, TRBD1 (5 bases). The CDR3 loop spans 14 amino acids. Trimming removed 2 bases from V and 4 bases from J, with 9 bases in between. Per the germline V gene, CDR1 is MNHEY and CDR2 is SVGEGT. Here the CDR3 DNA reads TGTGCCAGCAGTTACCCCAGGGCGAATCAGCCCCAGCATTTT. It encodes CASSYPRANQPQHF.

The rearrangement uses TRBV20-1 and TRBJ2-7; 8 bases match TRBD2. The CDR3 extends over 13 amino acids. V lost 5 bases and J lost 2; bases outside the gene matches: 5. Looked up from germline, CDR1 is DFQATT and CDR2 is SNEGSKA (reference sequence). CDR3 DNA: TGCAGTGCTGGGAAGCGGGAGCCCTACGAGCAGTACTTC. It yields the protein CSAGKREPYEQYF.

This chain connects TRBV5-1 to TRBJ2-1, with D possibly matching TRBD1 (5 bases). The CDR3 has 15 residues. V lost 1 base to trimming and J lost 8 bases, with 16 bases between them. Germline V gene data show CDR1 as SGHRS and CDR2 as YFSETQ. The CDR3 DNA reads as TGCGCCAGCAGCTTGAGTCAAGGGGTATGTTATGAGCAGTTCTTC. Translation: CASSLSQGVCYEQFF.

The gene calls are TRBV29-1 and TRBJ1-2; 11 positions agree with TRBD1. The V gene's germline CDR1 is SQVTM and CDR2 ANQGSEA. The CDR3 is 14 residues long. J was trimmed by 1 base and V by 6 bases; bases with no gene match: 4. CDR3 nucleotide sequence: TGCAGCGTCGGGACAGGGGGTCTTAACTATGGCTACACCTTC. Translation: CSVGTGGLNYGYTF.

The chain couples TRBV6-1 to TRBJ1-5; tentatively, D is TRBD1 (5 bases). The CDR3 length is 13 residues. Trimming took 3 bases from V and 6 from J, leaving 9 bases between them. Per the germline V gene, CDR1 is MNHNS and CDR2 is SASEGT. The CDR3 sequence is CASSDEGSQPQHF. The CDR3 DNA reads as TGTGCCAGCAGTGACGAGGGGTCTCAGCCCCAGCATTTT.

This clonotype was recorded only once. The chain recombines TRBV6-5 with TRBJ2-5; tentatively, D is TRBD2 (6 bases). Germline V gives CDR1 MNHEY, CDR2 SVGAGI. V lost 0 bases and J lost 3, with 11 bases in between. CDR3 length: 15 amino acids. The CDR3: CASSYSAGTKETQYF. Written as DNA, the CDR3 is TGTGCCAGCAGTTACTCGGCGGGAACAAAAGAGACCCAGTACTTC.

The gene calls are TRBV7-8 and TRBJ1-2, with D unresolved. Deletions cut 1 base from V and 2 bases from J, with 14 bases between. Germline V gene data show CDR1 as SGHVS and CDR2 as FQNEAQ. The CDR3 is made up of 16 amino acids. CDR3 DNA: TGTGCCAGCAGCTTAGTGGCGGTCGACATGAACTATGGCTACACCTTC. It codes for CASSLVAVDMNYGYTF.

This chain uses TRBV14 with TRBJ2-7, with D uncertain. CDR1 is SGHDN and CDR2 is FVKESK in the germline V gene. The CDR3 is 15 residues long. V was clipped by 2 bases and J by 0 bases, with 11 bases between them. The CDR3 spells CASSQRLQFSYEQYF. CDR3 coding DNA: TGTGCCAGCAGCCAACGTTTACAGTTCTCCTACGAGCAGTACTTC.

The rearrangement joins TRBV7-2 to TRBJ2-5; TRBD1 is a possible D gene (7 bases). Trimming removed 2 bases from V and 2 bases from J, with 18 bases in between. This CDR3 is 17 amino acids long. Germline CDR1 reads SGHTA; CDR2 reads FQGNSA. The CDR3 coding sequence is TGTGCCAGCAGCTTAAGGTGGAGGGGGCCGCGGCAAGAGACCCAGTACTTC. Its protein is CASSLRWRGPRQETQYF.

The sample holds a few counts of this clonotype. The chain recombines TRBV29-1 with TRBJ2-3; D may correspond to TRBD1 or TRBD2 (5 bases each). V gave up 6 bases and J gave up 2 bases, with 18 bases separating them. The germline V gene encodes CDR1 SQVTM and CDR2 ANQGSEA. The CDR3 covers 15 residues. In DNA, the CDR3 is TGCAGCGTATATTGGGACCGCCTGACCACAGATACGCAGTATTTT. Translated, it gives CSVYWDRLTTDTQYF.

The CDR3 is CASSLGGGYTEQYF. CDR3 nucleotides: TGTGCCAGCAGCTTGGGGGGCGGATATACCGAGCAGTACTTC. The chain employs TRBV7-2 and TRBJ2-5, with D perhaps TRBD1 or TRBD2 (6 bases each). Gene TRBJ2-7 matches the end of the DNA better, so the J call may be wrong. The CDR3 consists of 14 residues. Germline values: CDR1 SGHTA, CDR2 FQGNSA.

The rearrangement uses TRBV24-1 and TRBJ1-2; D unclear. The CDR3 has 14 residues. The V gene's germline CDR1 is KGHDR and CDR2 SFDVKD. V lost 4 bases and J lost 0, with 8 bases in between. The CDR3: CATSDPGSNYGYTF. CDR3 nucleotides: TGTGCCACCAGTGACCCGGGGTCTAACTATGGCTACACCTTC.

The J gene is TRBJ2-7, the V gene TRBV6-6; 8 nucleotides agree with TRBD2. The J call may be faulty, since TRBJ2-5 better matches the DNA end. The length of the CDR3 is 16 residues. Germline CDR1 is MNHNY and CDR2 is SVGAGI (reference sequence). The CDR3 is CASSYPAGAVFETQYF. DNA of the CDR3: TGTGCCAGCAGTTACCCAGCGGGGGCCGTTTTCGAGACCCAGTACTTC.

J is TRBJ2-5 and V is TRBV7-2; D remains ambiguous. V gave up 5 bases and J gave up 5 bases, with 21 bases separating them. Per germline, CDR1 SGHTA and CDR2 FQGNSA. The CDR3 spans 16 residues. The CDR3 region has the DNA TGTGCCAGCAGCCCCAAACTCCCCTCCCTCGGGGAGACCCAGTACTTC. Encoded protein: CASSPKLPSLGETQYF.

The chain carries TRBV11-2 and TRBJ1-4, with 7 bases that match TRBD1. Germline V gene lookup returns CDR1 SGHAT and CDR2 FQNNGV. The CDR3 length is 16 residues. After removal of 5 bases from V and 1 base from J, the junction contained 7 bases not matched to a gene. The DNA of the CDR3 is TGTGCCAGCAGCCCCCGACAGGGAAGAACTAATGAAAAACTGTTTTTT. Residues: CASSPRQGRTNEKLFF. Together with reference TRBV11-2 and TRBJ1-4, the CDR3 gives the full variable domain: EAGVAQSPRYKIIEKRQSVAFWCNPISGHATLYWYQQILGQGPKLLIQFQNNGVVDDSQLPKDRFSAERLKGVDSTLKIQPAKLEDSAVYLCASSPRQGRTNEKLFFGSGTQLSVL.

This clonotype was detected once. A much more abundant neighbour one base away suggests this may be a read error. The J gene is TRBJ2-3, the V gene TRBV20-1; 8 nucleotides agree with TRBD2. The length of the CDR3 is 15 residues. V trimming: 2 bases; J trimming: 4 bases; junction bases outside the gene matches: 8. CDR1 is DFQATT, CDR2 SNEGSKA, per germline (reference sequence). Written as DNA, the CDR3 is TGCAGTGCTAGATGGGGGTGCGGGAGGTCAGATACGCAGTATTTT. It encodes CSARWGCGRSDTQYF.

This clonotype was seen a few times. The rearrangement links TRBV29-1 to TRBJ2-7; D is ambiguous. Trimming stripped 5 bases from V and 4 bases from J, with 9 bases between. Germline CDR1 reads SQVTM; CDR2 reads ANQGSEA. The CDR3 sequence is 11 residues long. The CDR3 DNA sequence: TGCAGCGTTAAAAAGAGTTACGAGCAGTACTTC. Translating it yields CSVKKSYEQYF.

The rearrangement uses TRBV29-1 and TRBJ2-2, with 11 bases identical to TRBD1. Germline V gene data show CDR1 as SQVTM and CDR2 as ANQGSEA. The J segment lost 6 bases and the V segment lost 4 bases, leaving 4 bases of the junction unmatched. CDR3 length equals 14 residues. The CDR3 DNA reads TGCAGCGTTGGGGGACAGGGGGTTCCCGGGGAGCTGTTTTTT. As protein: CSVGGQGVPGELFF.

The chain employs TRBV12-5 and TRBJ2-7; the D gene could be TRBD1 or TRBD2 (5 bases each). Trimming shortened V by 3 bases and J by 7 bases, and 19 bases separated the two germline ends. The CDR3 covers 15 residues. Germline V gives CDR1 LGHNT, CDR2 FRNRAP. The CDR3 sequence: CASGFRGQEGGEQYF. The CDR3 DNA is TGTGCTAGTGGTTTTAGAGGACAAGAGGGTGGGGAGCAGTACTTC.

V is TRBV6-2 or TRBV6-3 and J is TRBJ2-7; no clear D. In germline, CDR1 is MNHEY, CDR2 SVGEGT. The CDR3 is 13 residues long. The ends were cut back, 1 base at V and 3 bases at J, with 7 bases in the middle. The CDR3 protein is CASSYFTVYEQYF. In DNA, the CDR3 is TGTGCCAGCAGTTACTTTACAGTCTACGAGCAGTACTTC.

The chain carries TRBV16 and TRBJ1-2, with D tentatively TRBD1 (6 bases). Germline assignment: CDR1 KGHSY and CDR2 FQNENV. The CDR3 sequence is 15 residues long. Trimming cost V 6 bases and J 4 bases, with 18 bases left between them. The CDR3 sequence: CASRHQPGDVYGYTF. The CDR3 DNA reads TGTGCCAGCAGACACCAACCAGGGGATGTCTATGGCTACACCTTC. The complete variable domain, with remaining parts taken from reference TRBV16 and TRBJ1-2, reads GEEVAQTPKHLVRGEGQKAKLYCAPIKGHSYVFWYQQVLKNEFKFLISFQNENVFDETGMPKERFSAKCLPNSPCSLEIQATKLEDSAVYFCASRHQPGDVYGYTFGSGTRLTVV.